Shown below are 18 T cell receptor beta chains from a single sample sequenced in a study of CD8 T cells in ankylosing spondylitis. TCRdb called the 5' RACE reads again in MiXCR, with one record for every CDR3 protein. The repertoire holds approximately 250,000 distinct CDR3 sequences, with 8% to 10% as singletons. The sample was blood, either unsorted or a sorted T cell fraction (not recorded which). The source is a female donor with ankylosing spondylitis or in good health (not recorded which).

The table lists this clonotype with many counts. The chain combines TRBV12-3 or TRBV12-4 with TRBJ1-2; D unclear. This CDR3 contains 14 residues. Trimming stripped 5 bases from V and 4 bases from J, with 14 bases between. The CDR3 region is CASSLTRGFYGYTF. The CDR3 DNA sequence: TGTGCCAGCAGTCTCACCCGAGGGTTCTATGGCTACACCTTC.

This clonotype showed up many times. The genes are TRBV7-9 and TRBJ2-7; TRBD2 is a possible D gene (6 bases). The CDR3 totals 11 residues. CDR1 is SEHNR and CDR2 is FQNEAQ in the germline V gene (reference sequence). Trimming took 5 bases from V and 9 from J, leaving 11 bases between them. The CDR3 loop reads CASSRRRGQYF. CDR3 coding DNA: TGTGCCAGCAGCCGTAGGAGGGGGCAGTACTTC. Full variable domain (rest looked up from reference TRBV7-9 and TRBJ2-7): DTGVSQNPRHKITKRGQNVTFRCDPISEHNRLYWYRQTLGQGPEFLTYFQNEAQLEKSRLLSDRFSAERPKGSFSTLEIQRTEQGDSAMYLCASSRRRGQYFGPGTRLTVT.

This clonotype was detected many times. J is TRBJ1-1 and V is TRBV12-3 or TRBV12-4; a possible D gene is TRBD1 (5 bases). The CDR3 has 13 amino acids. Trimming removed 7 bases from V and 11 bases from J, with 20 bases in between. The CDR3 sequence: CASTFDRPREAFF. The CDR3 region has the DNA TGTGCCAGCACCTTTGACAGACCAAGGGAGGCTTTCTTT.

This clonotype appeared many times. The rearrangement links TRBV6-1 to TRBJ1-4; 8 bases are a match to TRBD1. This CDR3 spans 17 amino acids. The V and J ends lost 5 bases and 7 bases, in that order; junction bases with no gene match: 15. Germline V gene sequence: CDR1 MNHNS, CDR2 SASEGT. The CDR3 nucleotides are TGTGCCAGCAGTACCCCCCTGATCAGGGGGCGTGGTGAAAAACTGTTTTTT. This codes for CASSTPLIRGRGEKLFF.

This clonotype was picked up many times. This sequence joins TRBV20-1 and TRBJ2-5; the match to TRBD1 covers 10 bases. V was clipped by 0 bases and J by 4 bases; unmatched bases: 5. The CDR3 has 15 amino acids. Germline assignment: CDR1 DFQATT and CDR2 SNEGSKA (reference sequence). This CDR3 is CSARDLDRGRETQYF. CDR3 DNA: TGCAGTGCTAGAGACCTAGACAGGGGGCGAGAGACCCAGTACTTC.

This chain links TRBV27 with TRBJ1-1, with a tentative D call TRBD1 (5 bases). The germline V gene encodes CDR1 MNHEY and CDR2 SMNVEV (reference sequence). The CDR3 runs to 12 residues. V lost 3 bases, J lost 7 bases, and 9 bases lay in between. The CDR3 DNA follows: TGTGCCAGCAGTTTCGGGGCGGGTGAAGCTTTCTTT. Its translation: CASSFGAGEAFF.

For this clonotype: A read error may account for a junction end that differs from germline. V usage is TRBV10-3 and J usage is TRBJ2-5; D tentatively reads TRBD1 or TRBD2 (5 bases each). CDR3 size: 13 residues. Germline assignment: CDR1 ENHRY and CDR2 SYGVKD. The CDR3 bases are TGTGTCATCAGCACTAGACAGCAAGAGACCCAGTACTTC. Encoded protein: CVISTRQQETQYF.

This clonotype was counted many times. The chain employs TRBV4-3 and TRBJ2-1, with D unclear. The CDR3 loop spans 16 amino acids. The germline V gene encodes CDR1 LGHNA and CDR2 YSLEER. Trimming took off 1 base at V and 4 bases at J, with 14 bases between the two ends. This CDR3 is CASSQGGGERYNEQFF. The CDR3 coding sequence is TGCGCCAGCAGCCAAGGAGGCGGCGAGAGGTACAATGAGCAGTTCTTC.

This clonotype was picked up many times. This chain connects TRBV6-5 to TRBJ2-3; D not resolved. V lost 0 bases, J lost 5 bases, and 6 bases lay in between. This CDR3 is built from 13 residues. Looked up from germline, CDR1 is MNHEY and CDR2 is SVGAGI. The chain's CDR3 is CASSYSIEDTQYF. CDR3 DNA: TGTGCCAGCAGTTACTCGATCGAAGATACGCAGTATTTT.

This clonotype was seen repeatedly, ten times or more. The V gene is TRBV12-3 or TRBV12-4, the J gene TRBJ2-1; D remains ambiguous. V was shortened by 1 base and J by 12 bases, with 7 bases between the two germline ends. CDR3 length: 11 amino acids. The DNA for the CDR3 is TGTGCCAGCAGTTTAGGGTACGGGCAGTTCTTC. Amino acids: CASSLGYGQFF.

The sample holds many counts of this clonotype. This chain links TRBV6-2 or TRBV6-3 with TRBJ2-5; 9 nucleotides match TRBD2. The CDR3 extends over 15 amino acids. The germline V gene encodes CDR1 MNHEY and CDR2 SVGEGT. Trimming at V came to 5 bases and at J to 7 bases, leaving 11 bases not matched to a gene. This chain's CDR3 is CASSPLTSGGGTQYF. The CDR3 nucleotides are TGTGCCAGCAGTCCCCTGACTAGCGGAGGTGGGACCCAGTACTTC.

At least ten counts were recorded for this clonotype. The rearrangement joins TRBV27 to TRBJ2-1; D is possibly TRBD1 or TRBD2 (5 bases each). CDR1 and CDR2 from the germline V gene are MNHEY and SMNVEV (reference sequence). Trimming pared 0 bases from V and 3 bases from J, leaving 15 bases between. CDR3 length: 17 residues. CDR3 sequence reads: CASSLSGSRVGYNEQFF. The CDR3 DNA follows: TGTGCCAGCAGTTTATCGGGGAGCAGGGTAGGCTACAATGAGCAGTTCTTC.

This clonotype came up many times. Here the CDR3 reads CASSQELAADTQYF. In nucleotides, the CDR3 is TGCGCCAGCAGCCAAGAATTGGCGGCAGATACGCAGTATTTT. This chain connects TRBV4-3 to TRBJ2-3; no clear D gene. Trimming removed 0 bases at V and 4 bases at J, with 8 bases between. Germline loops: CDR1 LGHNA, CDR2 YSLEER. The CDR3 is made up of 14 amino acids.

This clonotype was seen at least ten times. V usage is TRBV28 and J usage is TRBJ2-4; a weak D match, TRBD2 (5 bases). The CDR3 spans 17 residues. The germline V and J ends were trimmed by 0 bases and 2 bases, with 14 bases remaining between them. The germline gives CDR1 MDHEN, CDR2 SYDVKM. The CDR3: CASSLWGSGEPKNIQYF. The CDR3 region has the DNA TGTGCCAGCAGTTTATGGGGTTCCGGGGAGCCCAAAAACATTCAGTACTTC.

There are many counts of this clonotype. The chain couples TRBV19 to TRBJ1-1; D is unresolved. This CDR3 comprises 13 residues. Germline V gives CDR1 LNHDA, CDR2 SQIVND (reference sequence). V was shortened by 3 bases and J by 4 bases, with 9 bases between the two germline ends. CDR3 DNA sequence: TGTGCCAGTAGTATCCGGGCCCCCACTGAAGCTTTCTTT. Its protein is CASSIRAPTEAFF.

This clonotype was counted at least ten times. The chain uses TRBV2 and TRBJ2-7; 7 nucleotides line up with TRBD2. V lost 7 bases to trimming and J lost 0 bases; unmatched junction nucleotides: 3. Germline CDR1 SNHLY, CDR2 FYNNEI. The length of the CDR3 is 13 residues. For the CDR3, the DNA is TGTGCCAGCACTGGCGGGAGCTCCTACGAGCAGTACTTC. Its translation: CASTGGSSYEQYF.

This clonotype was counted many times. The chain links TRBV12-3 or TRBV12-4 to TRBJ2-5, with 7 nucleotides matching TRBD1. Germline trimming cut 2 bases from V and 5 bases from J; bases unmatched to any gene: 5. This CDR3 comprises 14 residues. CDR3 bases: TGTGCCAGCAGTTTAAGGGACAGAAGCGAGACCCAGTACTTC. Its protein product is CASSLRDRSETQYF.

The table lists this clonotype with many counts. The CDR3 DNA sequence: TGTGCCAGCAGCTTGACAGGGTTTGTCCCTGAAGCTTTCTTT. This translates into CASSLTGFVPEAFF. The chain joins TRBV7-3 to TRBJ1-1; 7 bases match TRBD1. CDR3 length: 14 amino acids. The germline V gene has CDR1 SGHTA and CDR2 FQGTGA. With 3 bases clipped from V and 6 bases from J, the junction kept 7 bases outside the gene matches. The whole variable domain, filled in from reference TRBV7-3 and TRBJ1-1, reads GAGVSQTPSNKVTEKGKYVELRCDPISGHTALYWYRQSLGQGPEFLIYFQGTGAADDSGLPNDRFFAVRPEGSVSTLKIQRTERGDSAVYLCASSLTGFVPEAFFGQGTRLTVV.